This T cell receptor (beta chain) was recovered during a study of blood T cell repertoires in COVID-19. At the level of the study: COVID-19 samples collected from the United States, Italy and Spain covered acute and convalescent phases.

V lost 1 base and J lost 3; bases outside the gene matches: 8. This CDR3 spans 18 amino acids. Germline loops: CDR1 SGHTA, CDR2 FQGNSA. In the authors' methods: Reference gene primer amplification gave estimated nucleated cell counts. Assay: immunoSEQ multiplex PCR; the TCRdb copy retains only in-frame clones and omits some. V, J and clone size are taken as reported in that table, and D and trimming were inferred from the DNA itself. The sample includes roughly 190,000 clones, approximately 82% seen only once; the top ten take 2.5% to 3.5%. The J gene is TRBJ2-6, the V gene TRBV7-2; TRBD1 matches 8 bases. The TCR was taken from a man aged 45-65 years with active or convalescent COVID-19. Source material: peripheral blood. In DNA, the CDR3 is TGTGCCAGCAGCTTAGGACCCGACAGGGGCTATGGGGCCAACGTCCTGACTTTC. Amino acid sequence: CASSLGPDRGYGANVLTF.